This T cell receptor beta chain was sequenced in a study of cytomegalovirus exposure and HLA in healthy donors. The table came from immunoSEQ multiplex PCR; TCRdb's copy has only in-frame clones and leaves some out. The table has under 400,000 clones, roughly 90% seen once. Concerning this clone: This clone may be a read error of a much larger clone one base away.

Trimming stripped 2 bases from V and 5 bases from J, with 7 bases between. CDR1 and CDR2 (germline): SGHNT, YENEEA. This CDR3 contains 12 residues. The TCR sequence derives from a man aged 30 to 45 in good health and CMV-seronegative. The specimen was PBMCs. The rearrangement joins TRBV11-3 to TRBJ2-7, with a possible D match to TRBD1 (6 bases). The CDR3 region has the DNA TGTGCCAGCAGCTTACCAGGGGACGAGCAGTACTTC. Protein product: CASSLPGDEQYF.